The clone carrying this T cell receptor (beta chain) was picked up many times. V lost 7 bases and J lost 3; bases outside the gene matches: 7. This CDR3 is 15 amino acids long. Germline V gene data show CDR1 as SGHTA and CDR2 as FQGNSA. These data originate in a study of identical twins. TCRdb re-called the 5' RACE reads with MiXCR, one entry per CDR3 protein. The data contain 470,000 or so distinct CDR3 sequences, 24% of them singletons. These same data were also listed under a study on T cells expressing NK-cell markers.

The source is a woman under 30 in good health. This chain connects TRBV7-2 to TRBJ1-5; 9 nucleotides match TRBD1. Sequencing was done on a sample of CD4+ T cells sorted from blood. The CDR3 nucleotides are TGTGCCAGCACCGGACAGGGGAAATTCAATCAGCCCCAGCATTTT. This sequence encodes CASTGQGKFNQPQHF. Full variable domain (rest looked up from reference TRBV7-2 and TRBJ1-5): GAGVSQSPSNKVTEKGKDVELRCDPISGHTALYWYRQSLGQGLEFLIYFQGNSAPDKSGLPSDRFSAERTGGSVSTLTIQRTQQEDSAVYLCASTGQGKFNQPQHFGDGTRLSIL.